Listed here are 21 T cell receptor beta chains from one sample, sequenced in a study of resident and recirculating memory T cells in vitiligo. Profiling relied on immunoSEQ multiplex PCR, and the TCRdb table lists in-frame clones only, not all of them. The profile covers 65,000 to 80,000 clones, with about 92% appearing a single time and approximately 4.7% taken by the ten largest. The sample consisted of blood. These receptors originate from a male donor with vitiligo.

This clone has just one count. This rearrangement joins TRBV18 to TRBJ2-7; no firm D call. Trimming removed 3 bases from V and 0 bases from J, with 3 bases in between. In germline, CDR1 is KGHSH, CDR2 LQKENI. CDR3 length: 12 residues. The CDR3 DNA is TGTGCCAGCTCACCCCTCTCCTACGAGCAGTACTTC. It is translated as CASSPLSYEQYF.

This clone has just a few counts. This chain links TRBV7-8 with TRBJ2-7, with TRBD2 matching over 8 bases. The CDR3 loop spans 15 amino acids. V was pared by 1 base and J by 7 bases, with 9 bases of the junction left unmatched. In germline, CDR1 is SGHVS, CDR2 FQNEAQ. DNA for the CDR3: TGTGCCAGCAGCTTAGGCCTAGCGGGTATAGGGGAGCAGTACTTC. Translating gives CASSLGLAGIGEQYF.

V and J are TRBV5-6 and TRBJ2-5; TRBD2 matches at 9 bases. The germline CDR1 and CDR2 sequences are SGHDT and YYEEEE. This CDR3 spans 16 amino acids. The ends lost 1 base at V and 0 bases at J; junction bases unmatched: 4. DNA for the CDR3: TGTGCCAGCAGCTTGTTTACTAGCGGGCACCAAGAGACCCAGTACTTC. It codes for CASSLFTSGHQETQYF.

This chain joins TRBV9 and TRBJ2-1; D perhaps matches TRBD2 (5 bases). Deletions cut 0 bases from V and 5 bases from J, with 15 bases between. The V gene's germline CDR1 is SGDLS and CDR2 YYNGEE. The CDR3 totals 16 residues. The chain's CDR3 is CASSVGASRIHNEQFF. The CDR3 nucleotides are TGTGCCAGCAGCGTAGGGGCTAGCCGTATTCACAATGAGCAGTTCTTC.

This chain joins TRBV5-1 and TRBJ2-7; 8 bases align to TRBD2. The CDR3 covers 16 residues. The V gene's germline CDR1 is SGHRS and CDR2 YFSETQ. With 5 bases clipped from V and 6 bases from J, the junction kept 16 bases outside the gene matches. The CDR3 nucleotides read TGCGCCAGCAGGGGCAAACCGGGACTAGAGGTCCTCGAGCAGTACTTC. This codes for CASRGKPGLEVLEQYF.

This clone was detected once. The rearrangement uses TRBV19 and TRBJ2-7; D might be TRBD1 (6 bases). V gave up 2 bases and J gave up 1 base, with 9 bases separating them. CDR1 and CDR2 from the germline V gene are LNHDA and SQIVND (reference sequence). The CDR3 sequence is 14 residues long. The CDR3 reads CASSISQGSYEQYF. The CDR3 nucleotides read TGTGCCAGTAGTATAAGTCAGGGGTCCTACGAGCAGTACTTC.

DNA for the CDR3: TGTGCCAGCAGCGGAACCGGGACAGGGCTCTACGAGCAGTACTTC. It is translated as CASSGTGTGLYEQYF. The genes are TRBV5-4 and TRBJ2-7, with 9 bases that match TRBD1. This CDR3 contains 15 residues. Per germline, CDR1 SGHNT and CDR2 YYREEE (reference sequence). The V segment lost 4 bases and the J segment 3 bases; nucleotides outside the gene matches: 8.

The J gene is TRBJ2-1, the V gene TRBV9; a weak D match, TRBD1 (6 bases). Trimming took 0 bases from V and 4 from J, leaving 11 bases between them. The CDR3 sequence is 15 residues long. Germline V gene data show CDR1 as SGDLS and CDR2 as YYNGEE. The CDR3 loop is CASSVGGQLYNEQFF. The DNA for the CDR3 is TGTGCCAGCAGCGTAGGAGGACAGTTATACAATGAGCAGTTCTTC.

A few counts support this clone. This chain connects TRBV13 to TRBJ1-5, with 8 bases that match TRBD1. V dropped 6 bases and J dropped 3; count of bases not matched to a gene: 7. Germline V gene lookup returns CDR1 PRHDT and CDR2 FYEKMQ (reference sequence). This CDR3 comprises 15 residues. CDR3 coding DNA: TGTGCCAGCAGACGACGGACAGGGCCCAATCAGCCCCAGCATTTT. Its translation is CASRRRTGPNQPQHF.

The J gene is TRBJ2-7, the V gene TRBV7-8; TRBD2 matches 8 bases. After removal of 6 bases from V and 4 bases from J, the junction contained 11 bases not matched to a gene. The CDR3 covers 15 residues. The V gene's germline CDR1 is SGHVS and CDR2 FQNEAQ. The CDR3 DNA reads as TGTGCCAGCAGGATCTTCGGGACTAGTAGTTACGAGCAGTACTTC. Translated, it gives CASRIFGTSSYEQYF.

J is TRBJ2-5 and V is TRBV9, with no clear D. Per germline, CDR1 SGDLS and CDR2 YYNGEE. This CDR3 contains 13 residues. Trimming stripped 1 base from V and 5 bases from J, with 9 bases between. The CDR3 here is CASSVQDGETQYF. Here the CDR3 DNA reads TGTGCCAGCAGCGTACAGGATGGGGAGACCCAGTACTTC.

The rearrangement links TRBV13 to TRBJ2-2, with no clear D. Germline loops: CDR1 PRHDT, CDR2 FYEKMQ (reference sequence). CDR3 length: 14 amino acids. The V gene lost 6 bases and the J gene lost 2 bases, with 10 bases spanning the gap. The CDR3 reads CASSFRRNTGELFF. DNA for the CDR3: TGTGCCAGCAGTTTCCGCAGAAACACCGGGGAGCTGTTTTTT.

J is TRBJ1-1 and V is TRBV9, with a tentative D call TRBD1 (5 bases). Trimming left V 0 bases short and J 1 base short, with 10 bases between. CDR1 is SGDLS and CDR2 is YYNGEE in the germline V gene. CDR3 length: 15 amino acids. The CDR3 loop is CASSVVAGQNTEAFF. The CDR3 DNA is TGTGCCAGCAGCGTAGTCGCAGGGCAGAACACTGAAGCTTTCTTT.

CDR3: CASSAASGRRKTQYF. The CDR3 DNA reads TGTGCCAGCAGCGCCGCTAGCGGAAGACGCAAGACCCAGTACTTC. The genes are TRBV11-2 and TRBJ2-5; 7 bases fit TRBD2. The CDR3 totals 15 residues. After removal of 5 bases from V and 6 bases from J, the junction contained 12 bases not matched to a gene. Germline V gene data show CDR1 as SGHAT and CDR2 as FQNNGV.

The CDR3: CASATGLAPGEQYF. CDR3 coding DNA: TGTGCCAGCGCTACGGGACTAGCCCCAGGGGAGCAGTACTTC. This chain connects TRBV28 to TRBJ2-7; 9 bases agree with TRBD2. The CDR3 is 14 residues long. The J segment lost 7 bases and the V segment lost 8 bases, leaving 12 bases of the junction unmatched. CDR1 is MDHEN and CDR2 is SYDVKM in the germline V gene. The full variable domain, its missing parts supplied by reference TRBV28 and TRBJ2-7, is DVKVTQSSRYLVKRTGEKVFLECVQDMDHENMFWYRQDPGLGLRLIYFSYDVKMKEKGDIPEGYSVSREKKERFSLILESASTNQTSMYLCASATGLAPGEQYFGPGTRLTVT.

The CDR3 loop is CASSMGDRGPGSNYEQYF. Written as DNA, the CDR3 is TGTGCCAGTAGTATGGGTGACAGGGGTCCCGGGTCAAACTATGAGCAGTACTTC. V is TRBV19 and J is TRBJ2-7; 8 bases map to TRBD1. V shed 3 bases and J 7 bases; nucleotides not matched to a gene: 20. This CDR3 region has 18 residues. The germline V gene has CDR1 LNHDA and CDR2 SQIVND (reference sequence).

The CDR3 coding sequence is TGTGCCAGTAGTCCCCCAGCGGGAGGTAAATCCTACAATGAGCAGTTCTTC. Its protein product is CASSPPAGGKSYNEQFF. The rearrangement uses TRBV19 and TRBJ2-1; TRBD2 agrees at 9 bases. The CDR3 runs 17 residues. CDR1 and CDR2 (germline): LNHDA, SQIVND (reference sequence). Losses at the gene ends were 5 bases for V and 1 base for J; bases not matched to a gene: 9.

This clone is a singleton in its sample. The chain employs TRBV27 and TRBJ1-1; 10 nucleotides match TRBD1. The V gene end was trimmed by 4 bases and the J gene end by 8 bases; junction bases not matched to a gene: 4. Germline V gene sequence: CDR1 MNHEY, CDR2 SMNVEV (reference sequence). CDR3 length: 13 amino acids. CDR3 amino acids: CASSWDRGKEAFF. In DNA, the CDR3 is TGTGCCAGCAGTTGGGACAGGGGCAAAGAAGCTTTCTTT.

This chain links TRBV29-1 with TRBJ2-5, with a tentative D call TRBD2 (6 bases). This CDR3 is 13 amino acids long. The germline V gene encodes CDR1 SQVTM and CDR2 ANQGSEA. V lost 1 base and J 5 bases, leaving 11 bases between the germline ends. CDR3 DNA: TGCAGCGTTGAAGGGGTGGCGGGGGAGACCCAGTACTTC. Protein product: CSVEGVAGETQYF.

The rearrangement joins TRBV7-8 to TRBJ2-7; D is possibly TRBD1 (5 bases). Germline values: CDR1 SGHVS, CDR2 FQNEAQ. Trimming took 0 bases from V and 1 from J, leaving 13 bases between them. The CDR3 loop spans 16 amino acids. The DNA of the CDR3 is TGTGCCAGCAGCTTAGCGGCAGGGTTCGGTTCCTACGAGCAGTACTTC. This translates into CASSLAAGFGSYEQYF.

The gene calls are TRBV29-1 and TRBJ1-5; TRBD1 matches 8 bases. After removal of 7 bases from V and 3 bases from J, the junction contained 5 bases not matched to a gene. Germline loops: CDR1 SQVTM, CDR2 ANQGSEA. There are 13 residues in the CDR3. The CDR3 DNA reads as TGCAGCGCCATGACAGGGGACAATCAGCCCCAGCATTTT. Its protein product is CSAMTGDNQPQHF.